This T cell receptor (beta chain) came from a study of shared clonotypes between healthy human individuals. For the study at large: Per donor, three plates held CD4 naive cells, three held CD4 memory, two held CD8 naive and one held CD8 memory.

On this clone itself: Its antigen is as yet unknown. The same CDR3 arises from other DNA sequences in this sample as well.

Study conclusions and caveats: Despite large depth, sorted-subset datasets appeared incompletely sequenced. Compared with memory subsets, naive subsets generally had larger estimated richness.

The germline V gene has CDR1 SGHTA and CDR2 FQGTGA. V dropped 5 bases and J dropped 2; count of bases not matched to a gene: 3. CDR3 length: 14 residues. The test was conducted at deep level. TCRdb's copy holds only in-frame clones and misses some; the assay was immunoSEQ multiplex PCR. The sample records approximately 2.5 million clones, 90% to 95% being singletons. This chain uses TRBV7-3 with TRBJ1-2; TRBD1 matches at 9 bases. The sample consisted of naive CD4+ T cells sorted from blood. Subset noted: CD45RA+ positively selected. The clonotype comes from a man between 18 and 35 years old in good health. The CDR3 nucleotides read TGTGCCAGCAGCCCGGGACAGGGAAACTATGGCTACACCTTC. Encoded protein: CASSPGQGNYGYTF.